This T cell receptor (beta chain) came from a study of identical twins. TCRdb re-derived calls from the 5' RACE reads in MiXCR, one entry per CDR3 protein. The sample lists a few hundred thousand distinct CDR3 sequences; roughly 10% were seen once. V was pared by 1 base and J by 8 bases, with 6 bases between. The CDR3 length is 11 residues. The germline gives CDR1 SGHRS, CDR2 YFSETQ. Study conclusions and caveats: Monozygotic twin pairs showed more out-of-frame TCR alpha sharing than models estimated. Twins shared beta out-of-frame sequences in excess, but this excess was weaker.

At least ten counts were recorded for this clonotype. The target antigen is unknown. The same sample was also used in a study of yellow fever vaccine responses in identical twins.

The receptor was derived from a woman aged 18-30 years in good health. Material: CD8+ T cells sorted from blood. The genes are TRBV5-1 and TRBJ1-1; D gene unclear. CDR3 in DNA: TGCGCCAGCAGCTTGTCCGGAGAAGCTTTCTTT. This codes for CASSLSGEAFF. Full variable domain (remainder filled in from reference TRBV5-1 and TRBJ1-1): KAGVTQTPRYLIKTRGQQVTLSCSPISGHRSVSWYQQTPGQGLQFLFEYFSETQRNKGNFPGRFSGRQFSNSRSEMNVSTLELGDSALYLCASSLSGEAFFGQGTRLTVV.